These 4 T cell receptor beta chains were sequenced from one sample in a study. Via MiXCR, TCRdb re-called the reads, giving one row per CDR3 protein. The repertoire has about 7,100 distinct CDR3 sequences, roughly a third of them found once; the top ten carry about a fifth. The sequencing input was blood. The source of these receptors is a human donor.

There are many counts of this clonotype. Here the CDR3 reads CSVDTGTGGYGYTF. DNA of the CDR3: TGCAGCGTTGACACCGGGACAGGGGGTTATGGCTACACCTTC. The genes are TRBV29-1 and TRBJ1-2; TRBD1 matches at 11 bases. Germline lookup yields CDR1 SQVTM and CDR2 ANQGSEA. Trimming removed 3 bases from V and 5 bases from J; junction bases left unmatched: 5. The CDR3 extends over 14 amino acids.

This clonotype has only a few counts. The chain is built from TRBV20-1 and TRBJ2-7, with D perhaps TRBD2 (6 bases). This CDR3 spans 14 amino acids. V lost 0 bases, J lost 4 bases, and 13 bases lay in between. Germline V gene lookup returns CDR1 DFQATT and CDR2 SNEGSKA (reference sequence). The CDR3 loop reads CSAREAGKVYEQYF. CDR3 nucleotides: TGCAGTGCTAGAGAGGCGGGGAAGGTTTACGAGCAGTACTTC.

As regards this clonotype: A much larger clone differs from this one at a single base, so this may be a read error. The rearrangement links TRBV4-1 to TRBJ2-4; maybe TRBD1 (7 bases). CDR3 length: 15 residues. Looked up from germline, CDR1 is MGHRA and CDR2 is YSYEKL. The CDR3 nucleotides are TGCGCCAACAGCCAAGAAGACAGGGCGGGGAACATTCAGTACTTC. Protein sequence: CANSQEDRAGNIQYF.

This clonotype has a handful of counts. The chain employs TRBV29-1 and TRBJ2-1; 10 bases agree with TRBD2. The CDR3 consists of 14 residues. Losses at the gene ends were 4 bases for V and 4 bases for J; bases not matched to a gene: 4. The germline V gene has CDR1 SQVTM and CDR2 ANQGSEA. The CDR3 here is CSVVLLAGYNEQFF. The CDR3 DNA reads TGCAGCGTTGTATTACTAGCGGGATACAATGAGCAGTTCTTC.